The present T cell receptor beta chain was sequenced within a study of blood T cell repertoires in COVID-19. Across the study: COVID-19 samples collected from the United States, Italy and Spain covered acute and convalescent phases. PBMCs, B-cell-depleted T cells, or T cells provided the cDNA or gDNA that made up the material.

The repertoire was sequenced with immunoSEQ multiplex PCR; TCRdb's copy has only in-frame clones and lacks some. The table includes about 140,000 clones, more than 75% detected once. Participant ages covered about 18 to 95 years across 24 US areas. This clone was recorded only once. J lost 1 base, V lost 0 bases, and 8 bases had no gene match. The CDR3 sequence is 19 residues long. Germline lookup yields CDR1 LGHNA and CDR2 YNFKEQ. The sequencing sample was made of PBMCs or T cells enriched from blood (not recorded which). This chain connects TRBV4-2 to TRBJ2-4, with TRBD2 matching 11 bases. The receptor's source is a man aged 55 to 69 who had recovered from COVID-19. CDR3 DNA sequence: TGTGCCAGCAGCCAAGACGGGACTAGCGGAACCAAGGCCAAAAACATTCAGTACTTC. It codes for CASSQDGTSGTKAKNIQYF.